The sample holds one count of the clone carrying this TCR beta chain. The CDR3 spans 15 residues. CDR1 is MGHRA and CDR2 is YSYEKL in the germline V gene. Between the trimmed V and J ends, which lost 0 bases and 7 bases, there was a span of 13 bases. These data belong to a study of T cell changes during pregnancy in multiple sclerosis. Sequencing was performed with immunoSEQ multiplex PCR; in TCRdb, only in-frame clones are kept and a portion is missing. The sample consists of 35,000 to 40,000 clones, 91% of them appearing once. The input for sequencing was CD8+ T cells from peripheral blood mononuclear cells, taken in the second trimester of pregnancy. This chain joins TRBV4-1 and TRBJ1-5; tentatively, D is TRBD1 (6 bases). This sequence originates from a female donor with multiple sclerosis, enrolled in a pregnancy study. The CDR3 DNA is TGCGCCAGCAGCCAAGACCCGGGGACACGGCAGCCCCAGCATTTT. This translates into CASSQDPGTRQPQHF.